Listed below are T cell receptor beta chains from one sample, sequenced in a study of CD8 T cells in ankylosing spondylitis. MiXCR was run by TCRdb on the 5' RACE reads, yielding one entry per CDR3 protein. Among 80,000 to 90,000 distinct CDR3 sequences listed, under 30% were seen once. Sequenced input: blood, either unsorted or a sorted T cell fraction (not recorded which). These receptors were collected from a male donor with ankylosing spondylitis or in good health (not recorded which). Each CDR3 is given with its conserved first and last residue. D genes are given only for firm matches. Size is stated for part of the rows, as once, few or many counts, or as a class when the clone is expanded.

V	J	D	size	DNA	CDR3
TRBV6-5	TRBJ1-2	TRBD1	-	TGTGCCAGCAGTTTCGACAGGGCCCCCTATGGCTACACCTTC	CASSFDRAPYGYTF
TRBV18	TRBJ2-1	TRBD2	-	TGTGCCAGCTCACCAGGGACTAGCGGGTTCAATGAGCAGTTCTTC	CASSPGTSGFNEQFF
TRBV6-1	TRBJ1-2	-	-	TGTGCCAGCATTCGGGCAGGGAGCTATGGCTACACCTTC	CASIRAGSYGYTF
TRBV5-1	TRBJ2-7	-	-	TGCGCCAGCAGCTTGGCAGTGACAGCGTCCTACGAGCAGTACTTC	CASSLAVTASYEQYF
TRBV5-1	TRBJ2-5	-	-	TGCGCCAGCAGCTTGGTGGCAGGTGTGACACTGAGGGAAGAGACCCAGTACTTC	CASSLVAGVTLREETQYF
TRBV20-1	TRBJ2-1	TRBD1	many	TGCAGTGCGATCCGGGACAGTTACAATGAGCAGTTCTTC	CSAIRDSYNEQFF
TRBV20-1	TRBJ1-4	-	-	TGCAGTGCTAGAGCCGTCAGAGAAAAACTGTTTTTT	CSARAVREKLFF
TRBV5-4	TRBJ1-4	-	-	TGTGCCAGCAGCCCGGACGTTGGGGATGAAAAACTGTTTTTT	CASSPDVGDEKLFF
TRBV15	TRBJ2-7	-	few	TGTGCCACCAGCAAGTCCCTTACCTACGAGCAGTACTTC	CATSKSLTYEQYF
TRBV5-1	TRBJ1-4	-	-	TGCGCCAGCAGCCCGCCGAGTGGGACCCGACGGGTATATGAAAAACTGTTTTTT	CASSPPSGTRRVYEKLFF
TRBV5-1	TRBJ1-2	-	few	TGCGCCAGCAGCCCCGGACGTATTAGGGACTATGGCTACACCTTC	CASSPGRIRDYGYTF
TRBV6-1	TRBJ2-3	-	few	TGTGCCAGCAGTGAAGGTGGCGGACCAGATACGCAGTATTTT	CASSEGGGPDTQYF
TRBV20-1	TRBJ2-5	-	-	TGCAGTGCTAGAGATAGGGACACCGGGCAAGAGACCCAGTACTTC	CSARDRDTGQETQYF
TRBV9	TRBJ2-1	TRBD1	-	TGTGCCAGCAGCGTAGGGGACAGCGGTCGGGATGAGCAGTTCTTC	CASSVGDSGRDEQFF
TRBV9	TRBJ2-3	-	-	TGTGCCAGCAGCCCTCAGCCCGGGACTGGAGGGACAGATACGCAGTATTTT	CASSPQPGTGGTDTQYF
TRBV29-1	TRBJ1-2	-	few	TGCAGCGTCTCTGGGAGCGGTAACTCGGGAGGCTACACCTTC	CSVSGSGNSGGYTF
TRBV3-1	TRBJ1-5	-	many	TGTGCCAGCAGCCAGTCCCCCCTGAGATTAAATCAGCCCCAGCATTTT	CASSQSPLRLNQPQHF
TRBV27	TRBJ1-3	-	-	TGTGCCAGCAGATCCTCAGGGGTCTCTGGAAACACCATATATTTT	CASRSSGVSGNTIYF
TRBV28	TRBJ2-5	-	few	TGTGCCAGCAGTTTACGGGTGTGGCCCGGGTTAAAAGAGACCCAGTACTTC	CASSLRVWPGLKETQYF
TRBV12-3/TRBV12-4	TRBJ1-4	-	-	TGTGCCAGCAGTGGGACGGCGGAAAAACTGTTTTTT	CASSGTAEKLFF
TRBV7-3	TRBJ2-1	-	many	TGTGCCAGCAGCTTGGGACCCAACAATGAGCAGTTCTTC	CASSLGPNNEQFF
TRBV20-1	TRBJ1-2	TRBD1	-	TGCAGTGCTAGTCTATCGGGACAGCTAAACTATGGCTACACCTTC	CSASLSGQLNYGYTF
TRBV7-9	TRBJ1-5	TRBD1	many	TGTGCCAGCAGCAGACAGGGGGGGGGGCAGCCCCAGCATTTT	CASSRQGGGQPQHF
TRBV5-6	TRBJ2-5	TRBD2	-	TGTGCCAGCAGCTTGGCCCCCGGGGGGAGAAGAGAGACCCAGTACTTC	CASSLAPGGRRETQYF
TRBV4-1	TRBJ2-7	-	-	TGCGCCAACACTCTATCGACCGGAACCTACGAGCAGTACTTC	CANTLSTGTYEQYF
TRBV5-1	TRBJ2-7	TRBD2	-	TGCGCCAGCAGCGTCCAGTCGCCTAGCGGGACCTACGAGCAGTACTTC	CASSVQSPSGTYEQYF
TRBV11-2	TRBJ2-1	-	-	TGTGCCAGCAGTCGCCTCAGGGCCTACAATGAGCAGTTCTTC	CASSRLRAYNEQFF
TRBV7-9	TRBJ2-1	TRBD1	-	TGTGCCAGCAGCTTACGCGACAGGGAAAATGAGCAGTTCTTC	CASSLRDRENEQFF
TRBV29-1	TRBJ2-2	-	few	TGCAGCGTTGAACGGGAGAGTACCGGGGAGCTGTTTTTT	CSVERESTGELFF
TRBV7-9	TRBJ1-1	-	many	TGTGCCAGCAGCTTAGCGGCACAGGAGACTGAAGCTTTCTTT	CASSLAAQETEAFF
TRBV5-1	TRBJ2-5	TRBD1	-	TGCGCCAGCAGCTTAGACAGGGAAATAGGGGAGACCCAGTACTTC	CASSLDREIGETQYF
TRBV20-1	TRBJ2-1	TRBD1	-	TGCAGTGCAAAGACAGGGGGATTCTACAATGAGCAGTTCTTC	CSAKTGGFYNEQFF
TRBV2	TRBJ1-5	-	many	TGTGCCAGCAGAAGAACGGAAGAGCATCAGCCCCAGCATTTT	CASRRTEEHQPQHF
TRBV7-9	TRBJ2-7	-	-	TGTGCCAGCAGCTCCTTTACAGGATACTACGAGCAGTACTTC	CASSSFTGYYEQYF
TRBV20-1	TRBJ2-3	-	-	TGCAGTGCTAGCCGATTTAGCACAGATACGCAGTATTTT	CSASRFSTDTQYF
TRBV27	TRBJ2-5	TRBD2	few	TGTGCCAGCAGTTTAAGCGGGACCGAACAAGAGACCCAGTACTTC	CASSLSGTEQETQYF
TRBV20-1	TRBJ1-2	-	few	TGCAGTGCTAGAGACAGGGCCTATGGCTACACCTTC	CSARDRAYGYTF
TRBV5-1	TRBJ1-4	-	-	TGCGCCAGCAGATTAGGGGAGGGGAAGAGGACTAATGAAAAACTGTTTTTT	CASRLGEGKRTNEKLFF
TRBV7-2	TRBJ2-2	TRBD1	few	TGTGCCAGCAGTCTTCAGGACAGGGTCACCGGGGAGCTGTTTTTT	CASSLQDRVTGELFF
TRBV2	TRBJ2-7	-	-	TGTGCCAGCACGGCGGGGTCCTTATTATACGAGCAGTACTTC	CASTAGSLLYEQYF
TRBV7-8	TRBJ2-2	TRBD2	-	TGTGCCAGCAGCACGACTAGCGGGGGGACCGGGGAGCTGTTTTTT	CASSTTSGGTGELFF
TRBV10-3	TRBJ2-7	-	-	TGTGCCATCAGTCAAAGACAGAGCTCCTACGAGCAGTACTTC	CAISQRQSSYEQYF
TRBV10-3	TRBJ1-1	-	many	TGTGCCATCACCCAAAACAGGCAGAACACTGAAGCTTTCTTT	CAITQNRQNTEAFF
TRBV5-1	TRBJ1-3	TRBD1	-	TGCGCCAGCAGCCGCCTTGGACAGGGCCTATCTGGAAACACCATATATTTT	CASSRLGQGLSGNTIYF
TRBV5-1	TRBJ2-5	TRBD2	many	TGCGCCAGCAGCCAGGGACTAGCGGGAGGGACTCAAGAGACCCAGTACTTC	CASSQGLAGGTQETQYF
TRBV2	TRBJ1-5	-	-	TGTGCCAGCAGTGAACAGGGTATCAGCAATCAGCCCCAGCATTTT	CASSEQGISNQPQHF
TRBV7-3	TRBJ1-2	-	few	TGTGCCAGCAGCCCCGGCGAGCAGCAGGGCTACACCTTC	CASSPGEQQGYTF
TRBV5-1	TRBJ2-7	TRBD2	few	TGCGCCAGCAGCGAGCGGGGATCCTCCTACGAGCAGTACTTC	CASSERGSSYEQYF
TRBV2	TRBJ1-3	-	-	TGTGCCAGCAGTGGGAGGGGTGGAAACACCATATATTTT	CASSGRGGNTIYF
TRBV9	TRBJ2-5	-	few	TGTGCCAGCAGCGTCGGGGACTTTGAAGAGACCCAGTACTTC	CASSVGDFEETQYF
TRBV3-1	TRBJ1-1	-	-	TGTGCCAGCAGCCATCGCAGACAGGCGAACACTGAAGCTTTCTTT	CASSHRRQANTEAFF
TRBV12-3/TRBV12-4	TRBJ2-7	-	-	TGTGCCAGCAGTAGAACGACCTCTCCCCCTTACGAGCAGTACTTC	CASSRTTSPPYEQYF
TRBV12-3/TRBV12-4	TRBJ1-6	-	-	TGTGCCAGCAGCCAGGGTGTTTCACCCCTCCACTTT	CASSQGVSPLHF
TRBV5-1	TRBJ1-1	TRBD1	many	TGCGCCAGCAGCCCTCTTGGGACAGCGAACACTGAAGCTTTCTTT	CASSPLGTANTEAFF
TRBV27	TRBJ1-6	-	-	TGTGCCAGCGGCGGGCGAGTTTATTCACCCCTCCACTTT	CASGGRVYSPLHF
TRBV20-1	TRBJ1-5	TRBD1	many	TGCAGTGCAAGACAGGGTTGGGGATATAGCAATCAGCCCCAGCATTTT	CSARQGWGYSNQPQHF
TRBV12-3/TRBV12-4	TRBJ2-3	TRBD2	-	TGTGCCAGCAGCCTACTAGCGGGGGGGGGAGATACGCAGTATTTT	CASSLLAGGGDTQYF